This T cell receptor beta chain comes out of a study of T cells in Graves' hyperthyroidism and ophthalmopathy. Study results and caveats: Blood shared most expanded thyroid clonotypes above 0.001.

RNA transcripts were the template for amplifying TCR beta CDR3 regions. TCR CDR3 regions were first amplified by RT-PCR with HTBI primers. MiXCR, run by TCRdb on the multiplex PCR reads, gives a single entry per CDR3 protein. The sample records approximately 620,000 distinct CDR3 sequences, about 15% being singletons. CDR3 length: 12 residues. Trimming shortened V by 6 bases and J by 10 bases, and 12 bases separated the two germline ends. The germline V gene encodes CDR1 MNHNS and CDR2 SASEGT. For this clonotype: Its antigen is unidentified.

The clonotype comes from a woman in her 30s with Graves' hyperthyroidism that later progressed to Graves' ophthalmopathy. The chain uses TRBV6-1 and TRBJ1-4, with a possible D match to TRBD1 (6 bases). Source material: blood. For the CDR3, the DNA is TGTGCCAGCAGGGTACAGGGAGGAAAACTGTTTTTT. Translating it yields CASRVQGGKLFF.